This TCR beta chain was sequenced for a study of cytomegalovirus exposure and HLA in healthy donors. Study-level findings and limits: Reported results showed that the classifier diagnosed cytomegalovirus status with high specificity and sensitivity. Immune exposure was documented only through CMV serostatus. Cytomegalovirus-associated TCR beta chains were listed, numbering around 150. In an earlier analysis, most TCR beta V segments were productive about 87% or about 30% of the time.

Germline V gives CDR1 MDHEN, CDR2 SYDVKM. This CDR3 spans 16 amino acids. V dropped 6 bases and J dropped 2; count of bases not matched to a gene: 13. It was with 60 Vbeta and 13 Jbeta primers that the PCR ran. Measured with immunoSEQ multiplex PCR; TCRdb has only the in-frame clones, and not every one. The table shows some 120,000 clones, with 65% to 85% occurring only once. As regards this clone: Its antigen remains unidentified.

Sequenced: PBMCs. The genes are TRBV28 and TRBJ2-7; 7 nucleotides match TRBD1. The clonotype was recovered from a man in his fifties in good health and CMV-seronegative. This CDR3 is CASRAPPGQQAYEQYF. CDR3 sequence (DNA): TGTGCCAGCAGGGCCCCGCCGGGACAGCAGGCCTACGAGCAGTACTTC.